This is a list of T cell receptor beta chains from one sample in a study of blood T cell repertoires in COVID-19. Only in-frame clones appear in the TCRdb table, and some are missing; sequencing was by immunoSEQ multiplex PCR. In the table there are fewer than 300,000 clones, 88% of which are singletons. Sequencing input: peripheral blood. The receptors here all came from a woman aged 25 to 39 with acute or convalescent COVID-19. Each CDR3 is given with its conserved first and last residue. Each record gives: D gene, V gene, clone size, J gene, CDR3 DNA, CDR3 protein. A D gene is named only where the DNA matches it firmly. Size is stated for part of the rows, as once, few or many counts, or as a class when the clone is expanded.

NA	TRBV6-5	NA	TRBJ1-2	TGTGCCAGCCGGACAGAGTTCTTTTATGGCTACACCTTC	CASRTEFFYGYTF
NA	TRBV5-1	NA	TRBJ1-1	TGCGCCAGCAGCTTGGGTACAGGGTTTGAAGCTTTCTTT	CASSLGTGFEAFF
NA	TRBV6-2/TRBV6-3	NA	TRBJ1-5	TGTGCCAGCAGTCAACAGGGATATCAGCCCCAGCATTTT	CASSQQGYQPQHF
TRBD1	TRBV4-3	NA	TRBJ1-2	TGCGCCAGCAGCCAAGATCGTGCCTGGGCAGGGGGCGCCTCTGGCTACACCTTC	CASSQDRAWAGGASGYTF
NA	TRBV19	NA	TRBJ2-1	TGTGCCAGTAGTATAGGTGAGCGGGATGAGCAGTTCTTC	CASSIGERDEQFF
TRBD1	TRBV5-4	NA	TRBJ2-3	TGTGCCAGCCGCGACAGGGGTGGCGGCACAGATACGCAGTATTTT	CASRDRGGGTDTQYF
NA	TRBV5-8	NA	TRBJ2-3	TGTGCCAGCAGCTTGGGGGCGGGTAGCACAGATACGCAGTATTTT	CASSLGAGSTDTQYF
NA	TRBV19	NA	TRBJ1-4	TGTGCCAGTAGTATTTCAGGGCCGCTTGCAACTAATGAAAAACTGTTTTTT	CASSISGPLATNEKLFF
NA	TRBV12-3/TRBV12-4	NA	TRBJ2-7	TGTGCCAGCAGTCTTCGGGTCCAGAAGGAGCAGTACTTC	CASSLRVQKEQYF
TRBD1	TRBV30	NA	TRBJ1-2	TGTGCCTGGAGTGCCGGGACAGGGATGCATGGCTACACCTTC	CAWSAGTGMHGYTF
NA	TRBV4-3	NA	TRBJ2-1	TGCGCCAGCAGCCAACGACTCCGCCCCGACAATGAGCAGTTCTTC	CASSQRLRPDNEQFF
NA	TRBV18	NA	TRBJ2-7	TGTGCCAGCTCACCCTTGTATAGCGGCTCCTACGAGCAGTACTTC	CASSPLYSGSYEQYF
NA	TRBV4-3	NA	TRBJ2-2	TGCGCCAGCAGCCAAGTTGGCGGATTACCTACCGGGGAGCTGTTTTTT	CASSQVGGLPTGELFF
NA	TRBV27	NA	TRBJ2-2	TGTGCCAGCAGTCTTATTAGCGGGGAGCTGTTTTTT	CASSLISGELFF
NA	TRBV2	NA	TRBJ1-5	TGTGCCAGCAGTGGGTCGGGGTCCCTTGGGCCCCAGCATTTT	CASSGSGSLGPQHF
NA	TRBV20-1	NA	TRBJ2-7	TGCAGTGCTCCGAGAAGGGGCGAGCAGTACTTC	CSAPRRGEQYF
NA	TRBV3-1/TRBV3-2	NA	TRBJ2-3	TGTGCCAGCAGCCAAGATCAGCGCTCAGATACGCAGTATTTT	CASSQDQRSDTQYF
TRBD1	TRBV30	NA	TRBJ1-5	TGTGCCTGGAGTTTCCCAGACAGGGTGAATCAGCCCCAGCATTTT	CAWSFPDRVNQPQHF
TRBD2	TRBV14	NA	TRBJ2-2	TGTGCCAGCAGCCAAGAAAGGCTAGCGGGGAACACCGGGGAGCTGTTTTTT	CASSQERLAGNTGELFF
NA	TRBV6-5	NA	TRBJ1-6	TGTGCCAGCAGGGCGGACTATTATAATTCACCCCTCCACTTT	CASRADYYNSPLHF
NA	TRBV7-2	NA	TRBJ2-7	TGTGCCAGCAGGTTCAGGACCGGAGGCGAGCAGTACTTC	CASRFRTGGEQYF
TRBD1	TRBV7-2	NA	TRBJ1-4	TGTGCCAGCAGCTCGGACAGGGGGCGCCGTGAAAAACTGTTTTTT	CASSSDRGRREKLFF
TRBD2	TRBV7-2	NA	TRBJ2-1	TGTGCCAGCAGCCGGACTAGCGGGGGGTACAATGAGCAGTTCTTC	CASSRTSGGYNEQFF
TRBD1	TRBV5-4	NA	TRBJ1-2	TGTGCCAGCAGCAGCGCCACAGACAGGGGAAACTATGGCTACACCTTC	CASSSATDRGNYGYTF
TRBD1	TRBV28	NA	TRBJ1-5	TGTGCCAGCAGCGACAGGGGTACACAGCCCCAGCATTTT	CASSDRGTQPQHF
TRBD1	TRBV6-5	NA	TRBJ1-1	TGTGCCAGCAGTTATATACAGGACAGGGCCACTGAAGCTTTCTTT	CASSYIQDRATEAFF
TRBD1	TRBV7-9	NA	TRBJ1-1	TGTGCCAGCAGCACCAGGACAGGGGTCTTTTCGGTCACTGAAGCTTTCTTT	CASSTRTGVFSVTEAFF
TRBD2	TRBV10-3	NA	TRBJ2-1	TGTGCCATCAGTGGACTAGCGGGGGCCAGAGACAATGAGCAGTTCTTC	CAISGLAGARDNEQFF
TRBD2	TRBV9	NA	TRBJ2-1	TGTGCCAGCAGCGTAGTAGCGGGGAGTGAGCAGTTCTTC	CASSVVAGSEQFF
NA	TRBV5-1	once	TRBJ2-3	TGCGCCAGCAGCTTCCCCAGCCAGCGAGCTAGCACAGATACGCAGTATTTT	CASSFPSQRASTDTQYF
NA	TRBV6-2/TRBV6-3	once	TRBJ2-7	TGTGCCAGCAGTTGGCTAGGGAGCTCCTACGAGCAGTACTTC	CASSWLGSSYEQYF
NA	TRBV24-1	NA	TRBJ2-7	TGTGCCACCAGTGATTTGGTAGCTTCCTACGAGCAGTACTTC	CATSDLVASYEQYF